This T cell receptor (beta chain) was recovered during a study of T cell changes during pregnancy in multiple sclerosis. This CDR3 comprises 11 residues. Trimming took off 0 bases at V and 6 bases at J, with 3 bases between the two ends. Per the germline V gene, CDR1 is MNHNY and CDR2 is SVGAGI (reference sequence). Some clones are missing from TCRdb's copy, which holds only in-frame ones; the method was immunoSEQ multiplex PCR. The sample contains 55,000 to 75,000 clones, about nine tenths of which appear only once. The chain couples TRBV6-6 to TRBJ2-7; no definite D call. This TCR came from a female donor in good health, enrolled as a control in a pregnancy study. This material consisted of peripheral blood, taken after pregnancy. DNA for the CDR3: TGTGCCAGCAGTTACTCCGGCGAGCAGTACTTC. As protein: CASSYSGEQYF.